The next 28 T cell receptor beta chains were all read from a single sample in a study of post-analysis software for immune sequencing data. The study, taken as a whole, reports: Five TRBV segments were significantly more frequent in patients than in controls. TRBV5-6, TRBV5-1 and TRBV20-1 were among these segments.

Libraries were made from TCR beta cDNA, and they carried unique molecular identifiers. Each CDR3 protein is one row after TCRdb ran MiXCR on the PCR reads. Of about half a million distinct CDR3 sequences detected, about a third appear once; the ten largest clones hold roughly 6%. For these receptors, no antigen is known. What was sequenced was blood. These receptors were obtained from a girl aged 2-17 years with multiple sclerosis.

The chain uses TRBV9 and TRBJ2-3, with 8 bases matching TRBD2. The CDR3 loop spans 16 amino acids. The germline gives CDR1 SGDLS, CDR2 YYNGEE. Losses at the gene ends were 4 bases for V and 6 bases for J; bases not matched to a gene: 13. The CDR3: CASSPEVAGRRDTQYF. The CDR3, as DNA: TGTGCCAGCAGCCCCGAGGTAGCGGGGCGCAGGGATACGCAGTATTTT.

This clonotype was observed many times. This sequence joins TRBV6-5 and TRBJ2-5; D is unclear. The V gene lost 0 bases and the J gene lost 1 base, with 6 bases spanning the gap. Germline CDR1 reads MNHEY; CDR2 reads SVGAGI. The CDR3 is 14 amino acids. The CDR3 coding sequence is TGTGCCAGCAGTTACTCGAAACCCCAAGAGACCCAGTACTTC. Residues: CASSYSKPQETQYF.

The chain couples TRBV6-5 to TRBJ1-5; weak D call: TRBD1 (5 bases). Germline V gene sequence: CDR1 MNHEY, CDR2 SVGAGI. V shed 6 bases and J shed 1 base, with 10 bases lying between them. The CDR3 has 14 amino acids. CDR3 sequence (DNA): TGTGCCAGCAGATCCCCAGGGAGCAATCAGCCCCAGCATTTT. This codes for CASRSPGSNQPQHF.

The gene calls are TRBV5-1 and TRBJ1-2; possibly TRBD1 for D (5 bases). Germline values: CDR1 SGHRS, CDR2 YFSETQ. V lost 4 bases and J lost 3, with 16 bases in between. The CDR3 length is 15 residues. For the CDR3, the DNA is TGCGCCAGCAGCCCGGAGCAGGGACTAGACTATGGCTACACCTTC. Translated, it gives CASSPEQGLDYGYTF.

The table lists this clonotype with a few counts. The genes are TRBV3-1 and TRBJ2-7; D is perhaps TRBD2 (5 bases). This CDR3 has 15 residues. V dropped 1 base and J dropped 0 bases, with 10 bases sitting between them. The germline gives CDR1 LGHDT, CDR2 YNNKEL (reference sequence). The CDR3 loop reads CASSQVPADSYEQYF. In nucleotides, the CDR3 is TGTGCCAGCAGCCAAGTACCAGCGGACTCCTACGAGCAGTACTTC.

DNA of the CDR3: TGCAGTGCTAGGCCCGGATGGGGGGGAGAGACCCAGTACTTC. This gives the protein CSARPGWGGETQYF. This chain links TRBV20-1 with TRBJ2-5; 7 bases match TRBD2. The germline V gene encodes CDR1 DFQATT and CDR2 SNEGSKA (reference sequence). The CDR3 runs to 14 residues. The J segment lost 4 bases and the V segment lost 3 bases, leaving 8 bases of the junction unmatched.

The gene calls are TRBV24-1 and TRBJ2-2; unclear D gene. The CDR3 is 14 residues long. The germline V and J ends were trimmed by 9 bases and 0 bases, with 10 bases remaining between them. Germline assignment: CDR1 KGHDR and CDR2 SFDVKD. The CDR3 bases are TGTGCCACCGCCGGTAGGCCGAACACCGGGGAGCTGTTTTTT. It is translated as CATAGRPNTGELFF.

A note on this clonotype: The junction differs from germline at one of its ends, possibly a read error. This chain connects TRBV6-1 to TRBJ2-6, with 7 bases aligning to TRBD1. The germline gives CDR1 MNHNS, CDR2 SASEGT. This CDR3 has 18 amino acids. The CDR3 region has the DNA TGTGCCAGCAGCCCCTACAGGGGACCCCTCTCTGGGACCAACGTCCTGACTTTC. Its protein is CASSPYRGPLSGTNVLTF.

The rearrangement joins TRBV18 to TRBJ2-7, with 8 bases identical to TRBD1. This CDR3 comprises 15 residues. In germline, CDR1 is KGHSH, CDR2 LQKENI. Germline trimming cut 4 bases from V and 2 bases from J; bases unmatched to any gene: 7. CDR3 nucleotide sequence: TGTGCCAGCTCACTTGGGACAGGAGGTACCTACGAGCAGTACTTC. It specifies CASSLGTGGTYEQYF.

This chain connects TRBV27 to TRBJ1-1; D is unclear. Germline-derived CDR1 and CDR2 are MNHEY and SMNVEV (reference sequence). V was clipped by 5 bases and J by 4 bases, with 11 bases between them. The CDR3 has 13 amino acids. The CDR3 DNA reads as TGTGCCAGCAGTGGGATCGGGGTCACTGAAGCTTTCTTT. This gives the protein CASSGIGVTEAFF.

This chain uses TRBV2 with TRBJ2-1; D tentatively fits TRBD1 or TRBD2 (7 bases each). Trimming stripped 5 bases from V and 6 bases from J, with 14 bases between. Looked up from germline, CDR1 is SNHLY and CDR2 is FYNNEI. The length of the CDR3 is 14 residues. The CDR3 protein is CASSQGGAFNEQFF. CDR3 in DNA: TGTGCCAGCAGTCAGGGGGGGGCTTTCAATGAGCAGTTCTTC.

This clonotype was picked up a small number of times. The chain has TRBV20-1 and TRBJ2-1; D perhaps matches TRBD2 (6 bases). The CDR3 sequence is 15 residues long. CDR1 is DFQATT, CDR2 SNEGSKA, per germline (reference sequence). V was trimmed by 5 bases and J by 3 bases, leaving 17 bases between them. The CDR3 loop is CSASLAHIFYNEQFF. CDR3 nucleotide sequence: TGCAGTGCTTCACTAGCCCATATCTTCTACAATGAGCAGTTCTTC.

This clonotype showed up just a few times. The V and J genes are TRBV7-2 and TRBJ2-3; possible D gene TRBD2, 6 bases. CDR1 is SGHTA, CDR2 FQGNSA, per germline. There are 16 residues in the CDR3. Trimming shortened V by 1 base and J by 0 bases, and 11 bases separated the two germline ends. The CDR3 spells CASSLVGGTSTDTQYF. CDR3 nucleotide sequence: TGTGCCAGCAGCTTAGTTGGCGGGACCAGCACAGATACGCAGTATTTT.

A few counts support this clonotype. This chain joins TRBV10-3 and TRBJ2-2; a possible D gene is TRBD2 (6 bases). With 2 bases removed from V and 5 bases from J, the gap between germline ends came to 15 bases. Germline lookup yields CDR1 ENHRY and CDR2 SYGVKD. This CDR3 spans 16 amino acids. The CDR3 sequence is CAISEKDPGGTGELFF. CDR3 in DNA: TGTGCCATCAGTGAGAAGGACCCCGGAGGGACCGGGGAGCTGTTTTTT.

This clonotype was seen a few times. The rearrangement links TRBV20-1 to TRBJ2-3; 11 nucleotides align to TRBD2. The CDR3 extends over 17 amino acids. Germline assignment: CDR1 DFQATT and CDR2 SNEGSKA (reference sequence). The V gene end was trimmed by 0 bases and the J gene end by 4 bases; junction bases not matched to a gene: 9. The CDR3 sequence is CSARDPSSGGTSDTQYF. CDR3 bases: TGCAGTGCTAGAGACCCCTCTAGCGGGGGGACCTCAGATACGCAGTATTTT.

This chain links TRBV5-1 with TRBJ2-1; maybe TRBD1 (6 bases). Germline assignment: CDR1 SGHRS and CDR2 YFSETQ. Trimming left V 0 bases short and J 8 bases short, with 15 bases between. CDR3 length: 15 amino acids. For the CDR3, the DNA is TGCGCCAGCAGCTTGGTGGGGGACATCTGGGATGAGCAGTTCTTC. Protein: CASSLVGDIWDEQFF.

V usage is TRBV29-1 and J usage is TRBJ1-2, with 9 bases lining up with TRBD1. V dropped 0 bases and J dropped 7; count of bases not matched to a gene: 3. This CDR3 has 13 amino acids. From germline, CDR1 is SQVTM and CDR2 ANQGSEA. Here the CDR3 DNA reads TGCAGCGTTGAAGATGCGACAGGGGGTGGCTACACCTTC. This translates into CSVEDATGGGYTF. Full variable domain (outside the CDR3, taken from reference TRBV29-1 and TRBJ1-2): SAVISQKPSRDICQRGTSLTIQCQVDSQVTMMFWYRQQPGQSLTLIATANQGSEATYESGFVIDKFPISRPNLTFSTLTVSNMSPEDSSIYLCSVEDATGGGYTFGSGTRLTVV.

This clonotype came up a few times. The rearrangement uses TRBV5-1 and TRBJ1-2; D call uncertain. Per the germline V gene, CDR1 is SGHRS and CDR2 is YFSETQ. The CDR3 is 14 amino acids. Trimming stripped 0 bases from V and 6 bases from J, with 12 bases between. The CDR3 protein is CASSLEFLVDGYTF. The CDR3 coding sequence is TGCGCCAGCAGCTTGGAATTTCTGGTGGATGGCTACACCTTC.

The V call is TRBV6-4, the J call TRBJ2-1; TRBD1 matches at 8 bases. V was pared by 5 bases and J by 9 bases, with 9 bases of the junction left unmatched. CDR1 and CDR2 (germline): MRHNA, SNTAGT. This CDR3 spans 14 amino acids. The CDR3 nucleotides read TGTGCCAGCAGTCCCGACAGGGGCAGGGGTGAGCAGTTCTTC. It is translated as CASSPDRGRGEQFF.

The chain combines TRBV5-1 with TRBJ2-6, with D unclear. The V end was cut by 5 bases, the J end by 1 base, with 7 bases between. CDR1 is SGHRS and CDR2 is YFSETQ in the germline V gene. The CDR3 is made up of 14 amino acids. In nucleotides, the CDR3 is TGCGCCAGCAGTCACTTATCTGGGGCCAACGTCCTGACTTTC. It codes for CASSHLSGANVLTF.

The V and J genes are TRBV2 and TRBJ2-3, with 8 bases aligning to TRBD2. The CDR3 is 15 amino acids. With 2 bases clipped from V and 5 bases from J, the junction kept 6 bases outside the gene matches. CDR1 and CDR2 from the germline V gene are SNHLY and FYNNEI. CDR3 loop: CASSETGTRKDTQYF. The DNA of the CDR3 is TGTGCCAGCAGTGAAACCGGGACTAGAAAAGATACGCAGTATTTT.

The V gene is TRBV27, the J gene TRBJ2-5; either TRBD1 or TRBD2 may supply D (6 bases each). Trimming removed 1 base at V and 6 bases at J, with 21 bases between. Germline V gene sequence: CDR1 MNHEY, CDR2 SMNVEV (reference sequence). This CDR3 has 17 residues. CDR3 coding DNA: TGTGCCAGCAGTTTATTTGGAACGGGGGCTGGGTCGAAGACCCAGTACTTC. Protein product: CASSLFGTGAGSKTQYF.

The V and J genes are TRBV5-5 and TRBJ1-2; perhaps TRBD1 as D (5 bases). Trimming cost V 0 bases and J 4 bases, with 10 bases left between them. The CDR3 is made up of 14 amino acids. CDR1 is SGHKS and CDR2 is YYEKEE in the germline V gene (reference sequence). The CDR3 nucleotides read TGTGCCAGCAGCTTGGACAGGCTGTTCTATGGCTACACCTTC. Translation gives CASSLDRLFYGYTF.

The rearrangement links TRBV20-1 to TRBJ2-7; no reliable D call. Trimming pared 1 base from V and 2 bases from J, leaving 6 bases between. Germline CDR1 reads DFQATT; CDR2 reads SNEGSKA (reference sequence). This CDR3 has 12 residues. CDR3 amino acids: CSARVQPYEQYF. In DNA, the CDR3 is TGCAGTGCTAGAGTACAGCCCTACGAGCAGTACTTC.

V is TRBV29-1 and J is TRBJ2-5; D not resolved. V gave up 1 base and J gave up 2 bases, with 8 bases separating them. CDR3 size: 13 residues. The germline V gene encodes CDR1 SQVTM and CDR2 ANQGSEA. The DNA for the CDR3 is TGCAGCGTTGAAGTCAGATATCAAGAGACCCAGTACTTC. Protein product: CSVEVRYQETQYF.

In nucleotides, the CDR3 is TGCGCCAGCAGCGCCCGAGGGGAAGCCGAAGAAAAACTGTTTTTT. It is translated as CASSARGEAEEKLFF. The rearrangement links TRBV5-1 to TRBJ1-4; perhaps TRBD1 as D (5 bases). CDR3 length: 15 amino acids. V was clipped by 4 bases and J by 8 bases, with 18 bases between them. Germline V gene data show CDR1 as SGHRS and CDR2 as YFSETQ.

A few counts support this clonotype. The V and J genes are TRBV10-3 and TRBJ2-3; D might be TRBD1 (6 bases). The length of the CDR3 is 14 residues. The V gene's germline CDR1 is ENHRY and CDR2 SYGVKD. Trimming pared 5 bases from V and 2 bases from J, leaving 11 bases between. CDR3 residues: CAISSGVHTDTQYF. The CDR3 DNA reads as TGTGCCATCAGTTCAGGGGTTCACACAGATACGCAGTATTTT.

This sequence joins TRBV5-6 and TRBJ1-2; D is unclear. Germline V gene sequence: CDR1 SGHDT, CDR2 YYEEEE. This CDR3 contains 13 residues. Trimming took off 4 bases at V and 0 bases at J, with 7 bases between the two ends. The CDR3 protein is CASSRRTNYGYTF. CDR3 nucleotides: TGTGCCAGCAGCAGGCGGACTAACTATGGCTACACCTTC.